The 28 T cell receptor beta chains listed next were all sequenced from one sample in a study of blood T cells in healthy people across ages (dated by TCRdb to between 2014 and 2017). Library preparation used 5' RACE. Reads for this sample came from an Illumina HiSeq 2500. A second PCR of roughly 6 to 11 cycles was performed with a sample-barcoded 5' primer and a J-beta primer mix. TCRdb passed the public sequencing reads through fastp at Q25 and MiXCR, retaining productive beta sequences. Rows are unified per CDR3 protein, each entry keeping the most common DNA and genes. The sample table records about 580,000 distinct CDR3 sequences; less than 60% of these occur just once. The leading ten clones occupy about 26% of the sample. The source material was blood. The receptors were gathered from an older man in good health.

CDR3 sequence (DNA): TGTGCCAGCACCCTGGGACAGCTTAACTATGGCTACACCTTC. Protein product: CASTLGQLNYGYTF. The rearrangement links TRBV2 to TRBJ1-2; 7 bases align to TRBD1. Trimming removed 7 bases from V and 1 base from J; junction bases left unmatched: 6. Germline CDR1 SNHLY, CDR2 FYNNEI. The CDR3 spans 14 residues.

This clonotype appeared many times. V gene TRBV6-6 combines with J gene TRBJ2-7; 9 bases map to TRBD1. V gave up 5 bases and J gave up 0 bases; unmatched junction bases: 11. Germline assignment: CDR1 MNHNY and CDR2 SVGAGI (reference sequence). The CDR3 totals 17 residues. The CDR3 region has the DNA TGTGCCAGCAGTCCGATAACCGGGACAGGGATCTCCTACGAGCAGTACTTC. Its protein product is CASSPITGTGISYEQYF.

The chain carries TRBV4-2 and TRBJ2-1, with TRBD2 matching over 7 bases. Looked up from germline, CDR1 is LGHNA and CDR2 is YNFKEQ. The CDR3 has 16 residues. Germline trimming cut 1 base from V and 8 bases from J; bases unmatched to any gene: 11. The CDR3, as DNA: TGTGCCAGCAGCCAAGCGGGGCTAGCGGACGTCCATGAGCAGTTCTTC. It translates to CASSQAGLADVHEQFF.

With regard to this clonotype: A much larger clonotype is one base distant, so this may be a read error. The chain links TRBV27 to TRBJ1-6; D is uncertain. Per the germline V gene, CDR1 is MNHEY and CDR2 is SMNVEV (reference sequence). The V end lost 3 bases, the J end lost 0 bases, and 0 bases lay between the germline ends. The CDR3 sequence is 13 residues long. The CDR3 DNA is TGTGCCAGCAGTTTCTCCTATAATTCACCCCTCCACTTT. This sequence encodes CASSFSYNSPLHF.

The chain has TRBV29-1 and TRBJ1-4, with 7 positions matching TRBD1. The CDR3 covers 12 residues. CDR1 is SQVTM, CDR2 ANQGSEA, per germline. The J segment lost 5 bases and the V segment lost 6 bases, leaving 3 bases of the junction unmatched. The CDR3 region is CSVAGQNEKLFF. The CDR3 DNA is TGCAGCGTAGCGGGACAGAATGAAAAACTGTTTTTT.

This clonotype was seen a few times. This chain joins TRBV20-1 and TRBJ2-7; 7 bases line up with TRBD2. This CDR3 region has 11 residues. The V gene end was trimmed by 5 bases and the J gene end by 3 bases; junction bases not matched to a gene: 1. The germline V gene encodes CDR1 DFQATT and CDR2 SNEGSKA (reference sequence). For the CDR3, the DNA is TGCAGTGCTGGGGACTACTACGAGCAGTACTTC. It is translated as CSAGDYYEQYF.

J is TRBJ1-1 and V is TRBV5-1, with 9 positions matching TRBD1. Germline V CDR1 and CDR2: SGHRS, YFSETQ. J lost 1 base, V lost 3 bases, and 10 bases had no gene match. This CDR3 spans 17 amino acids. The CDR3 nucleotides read TGCGCCAGCAGCTCTCAACAGGGGGCTGGTGGGAACACTGAAGCTTTCTTT. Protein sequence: CASSSQQGAGGNTEAFF.

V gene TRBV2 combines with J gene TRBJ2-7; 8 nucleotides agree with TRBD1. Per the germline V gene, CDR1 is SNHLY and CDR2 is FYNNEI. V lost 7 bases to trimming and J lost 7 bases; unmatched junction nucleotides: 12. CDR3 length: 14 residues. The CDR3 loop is CASNLEDRVNEQYF. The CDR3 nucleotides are TGTGCCAGCAACCTTGAGGACAGGGTGAATGAGCAGTACTTC. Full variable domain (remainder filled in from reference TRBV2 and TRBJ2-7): EPEVTQTPSHQVTQMGQEVILRCVPISNHLYFYWYRQILGQKVEFLVSFYNNEISEKSEIFDDQFSVERPDGSNFTLKIRSTKLEDSAMYFCASNLEDRVNEQYFGPGTRLTVT.

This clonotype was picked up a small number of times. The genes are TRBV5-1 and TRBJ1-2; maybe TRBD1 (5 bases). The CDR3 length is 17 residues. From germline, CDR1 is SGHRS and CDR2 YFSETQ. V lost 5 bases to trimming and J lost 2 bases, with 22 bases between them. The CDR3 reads CASRFRGPGVSNYGYTF. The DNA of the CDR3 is TGCGCCAGCAGATTTAGGGGACCGGGAGTCTCCAACTATGGCTACACCTTC.

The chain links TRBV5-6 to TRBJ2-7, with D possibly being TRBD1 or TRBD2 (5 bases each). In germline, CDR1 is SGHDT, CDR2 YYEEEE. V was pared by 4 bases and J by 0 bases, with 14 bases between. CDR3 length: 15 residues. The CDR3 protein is CASSNQGASSYEQYF. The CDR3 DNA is TGTGCCAGCAGCAACCAGGGAGCAAGCTCCTACGAGCAGTACTTC.

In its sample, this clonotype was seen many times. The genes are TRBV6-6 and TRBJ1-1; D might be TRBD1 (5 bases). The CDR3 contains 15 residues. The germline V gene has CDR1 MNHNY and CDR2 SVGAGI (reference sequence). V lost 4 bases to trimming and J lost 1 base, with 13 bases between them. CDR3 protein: CASSSPGRQNTEAFF. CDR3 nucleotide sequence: TGTGCCAGCAGTTCCCCGGGACGGCAGAACACTGAAGCTTTCTTT.

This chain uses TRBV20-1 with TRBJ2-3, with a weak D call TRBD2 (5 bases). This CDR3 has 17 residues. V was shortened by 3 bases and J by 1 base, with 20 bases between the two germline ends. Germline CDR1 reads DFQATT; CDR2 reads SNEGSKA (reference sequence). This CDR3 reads CSASPYGSATRTDTQYF. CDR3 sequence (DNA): TGCAGTGCTAGTCCGTACGGTAGCGCTACCCGCACAGATACGCAGTATTTT.

The CDR3 DNA follows: TGTGCCAGCACTCCCTCGGGGGACAGACGGAACCCCTACGAGCAGTACTTC. This gives the protein CASTPSGDRRNPYEQYF. The rearrangement uses TRBV6-5 and TRBJ2-7; D may be TRBD1 (7 bases). The V gene's germline CDR1 is MNHEY and CDR2 SVGAGI. CDR3 size: 17 residues. Trimming cost V 7 bases and J 2 bases, with 24 bases left between them.

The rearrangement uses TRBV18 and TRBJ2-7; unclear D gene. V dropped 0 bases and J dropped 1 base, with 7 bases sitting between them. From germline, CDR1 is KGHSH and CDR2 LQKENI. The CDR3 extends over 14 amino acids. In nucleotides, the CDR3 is TGTGCCAGCTCACCACCATTAGGTTCCTACGAGCAGTACTTC. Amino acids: CASSPPLGSYEQYF.

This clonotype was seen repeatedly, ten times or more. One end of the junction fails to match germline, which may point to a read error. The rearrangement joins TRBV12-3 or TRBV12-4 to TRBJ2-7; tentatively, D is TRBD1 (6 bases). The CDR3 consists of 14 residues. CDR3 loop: CASSLGQGTYEQYF. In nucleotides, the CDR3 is TGTGCCAGCAGCTTAGGGCAGGGGACCTACGAGCAGTACTTC.

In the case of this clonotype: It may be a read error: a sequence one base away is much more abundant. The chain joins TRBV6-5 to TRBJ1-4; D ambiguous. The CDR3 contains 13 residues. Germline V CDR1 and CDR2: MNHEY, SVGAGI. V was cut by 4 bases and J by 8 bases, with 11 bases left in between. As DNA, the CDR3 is TGTGCCAGCAGTTGCCGAGATAGGGAAAAACTGTTTTTT. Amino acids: CASSCRDREKLFF.

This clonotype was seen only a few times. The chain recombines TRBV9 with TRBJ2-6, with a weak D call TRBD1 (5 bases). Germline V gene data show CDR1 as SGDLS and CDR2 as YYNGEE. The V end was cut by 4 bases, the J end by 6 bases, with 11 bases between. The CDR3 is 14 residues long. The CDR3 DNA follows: TGTGCCAGCAGCAAGACAGTGCCGGCCAACGTCCTGACTTTC. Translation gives CASSKTVPANVLTF.

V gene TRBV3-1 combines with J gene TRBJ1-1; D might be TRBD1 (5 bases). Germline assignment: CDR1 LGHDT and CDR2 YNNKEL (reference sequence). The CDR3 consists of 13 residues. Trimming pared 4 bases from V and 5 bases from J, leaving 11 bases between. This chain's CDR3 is CASSLPGTTEAFF. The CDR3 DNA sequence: TGTGCCAGCAGCCTTCCGGGGACTACTGAAGCTTTCTTT. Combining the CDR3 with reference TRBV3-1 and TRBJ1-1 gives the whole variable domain DTAVSQTPKYLVTQMGNDKSIKCEQNLGHDTMYWYKQDSKKFLKIMFSYNNKELIINETVPNRFSPKSPDKAHLNLHINSLELGDSAVYFCASSLPGTTEAFFGQGTRLTVV.

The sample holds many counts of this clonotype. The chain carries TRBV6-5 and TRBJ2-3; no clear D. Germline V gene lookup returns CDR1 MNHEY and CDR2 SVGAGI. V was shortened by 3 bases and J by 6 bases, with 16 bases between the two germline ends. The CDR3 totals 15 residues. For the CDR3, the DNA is TGTGCCAGCAGTTATGGTGCGGAGCCGATTGATACGCAGTATTTT. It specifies CASSYGAEPIDTQYF.

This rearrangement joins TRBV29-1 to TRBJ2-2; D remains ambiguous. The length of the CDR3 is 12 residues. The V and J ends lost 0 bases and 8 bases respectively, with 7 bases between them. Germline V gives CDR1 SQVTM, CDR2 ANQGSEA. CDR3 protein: CSVEDLTGELFF. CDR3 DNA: TGCAGCGTTGAAGATCTTACGGGGGAGCTGTTTTTT.

Here the CDR3 DNA reads TGTGCCAGCAGCAAGACAGGGGCTGGCAATGAGCAGTTCTTC. This gives the protein CASSKTGAGNEQFF. The chain is built from TRBV7-9 and TRBJ2-1; 8 nucleotides line up with TRBD1. This CDR3 region has 14 residues. Germline V gives CDR1 SEHNR, CDR2 FQNEAQ (reference sequence). After removal of 5 bases from V and 6 bases from J, the junction contained 6 bases not matched to a gene.

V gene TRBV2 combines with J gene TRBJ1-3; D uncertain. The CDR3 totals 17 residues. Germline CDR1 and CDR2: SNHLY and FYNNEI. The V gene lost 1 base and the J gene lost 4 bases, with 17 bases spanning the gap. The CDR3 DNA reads TGTGCCAGCAGTGAAGAAGGGCAGGCCCTTAGAGGAAACACCATATATTTT. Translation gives CASSEEGQALRGNTIYF.

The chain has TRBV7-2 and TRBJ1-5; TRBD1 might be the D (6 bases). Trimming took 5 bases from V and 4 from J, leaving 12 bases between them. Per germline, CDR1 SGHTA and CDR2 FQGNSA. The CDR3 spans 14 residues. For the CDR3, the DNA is TGTGCCAGCAGCCAGGGCGACAGGAATCAGCCCCAGCATTTT. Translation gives CASSQGDRNQPQHF.

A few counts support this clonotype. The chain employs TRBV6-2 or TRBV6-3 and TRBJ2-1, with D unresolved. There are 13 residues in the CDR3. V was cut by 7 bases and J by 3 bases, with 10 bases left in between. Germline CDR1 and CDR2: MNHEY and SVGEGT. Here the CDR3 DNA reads TGTGCCAGCAACATGGACGGCTACAATGAGCAGTTCTTC. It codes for CASNMDGYNEQFF.

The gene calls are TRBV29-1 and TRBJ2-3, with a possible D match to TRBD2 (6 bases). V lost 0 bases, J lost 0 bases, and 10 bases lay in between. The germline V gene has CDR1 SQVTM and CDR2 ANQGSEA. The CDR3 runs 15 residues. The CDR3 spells CSVEDYRESTDTQYF. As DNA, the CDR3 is TGCAGCGTTGAAGATTACCGGGAGAGCACAGATACGCAGTATTTT.

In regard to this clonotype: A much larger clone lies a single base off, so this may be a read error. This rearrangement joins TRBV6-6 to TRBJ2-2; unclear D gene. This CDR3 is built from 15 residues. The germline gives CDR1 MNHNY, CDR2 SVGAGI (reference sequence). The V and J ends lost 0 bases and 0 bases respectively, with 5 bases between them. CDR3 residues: CASSYSGTNTGELFF. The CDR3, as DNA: TGTGCCAGCAGTTACTCGGGGACGAACACCGGGGAGCTGTTTTTT.

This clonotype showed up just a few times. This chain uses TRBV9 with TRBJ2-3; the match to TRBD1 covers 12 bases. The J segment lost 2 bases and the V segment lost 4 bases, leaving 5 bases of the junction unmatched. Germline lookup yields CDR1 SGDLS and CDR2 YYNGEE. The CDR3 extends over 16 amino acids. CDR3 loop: CASSTGTGGNTDTQYF. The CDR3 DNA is TGTGCCAGCAGCACCGGGACAGGGGGCAACACAGATACGCAGTATTTT.

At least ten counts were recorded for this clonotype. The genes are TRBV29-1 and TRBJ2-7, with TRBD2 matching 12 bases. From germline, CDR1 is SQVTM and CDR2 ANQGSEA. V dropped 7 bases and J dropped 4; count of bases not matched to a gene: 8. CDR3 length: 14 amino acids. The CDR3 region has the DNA TGCAGCGCCCAGACTAGCGGGAGTGGTTACGAGCAGTACTTC. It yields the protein CSAQTSGSGYEQYF.